This T cell receptor beta chain stems from a study of CD8 T cells in Susac syndrome. V lost 0 bases to trimming and J lost 9 bases, with 9 bases between them. The CDR3 runs 13 residues. RNA amounts of roughly 0.45 to 1 ug underwent reverse transcription with random hexamers. TCRdb redid the calling of the immunoSEQ multiplex PCR reads with MiXCR, one entry per CDR3 protein. The sample consists of some 150,000 distinct CDR3 sequences, about 94% of them appearing once. Sequencing of TCR beta, carried out with a high-throughput approach, was applied to CD8+ and CD4+ T cells from the blood. The clonotype originates from a human donor with multiple sclerosis. Sequenced: CD8+ T cells from PBMCs. V gene TRBV12-3 or TRBV12-4 combines with J gene TRBJ2-1; D is ambiguous. In DNA, the CDR3 is TGTGCCAGCAGTTTAGCGCTAATGGTTGAGCAGTTCTTC. Translated: CASSLALMVEQFF.